This TCR beta chain was obtained from a study of spatial heterogeneity in lung cancer. Using its own MiXCR run on the 5' RACE reads, TCRdb lists one record per CDR3 protein. The sample has about 45,000 distinct CDR3 sequences; approximately 6.2% are singletons. This clonotype was seen many times. Trimming took 2 bases from V and 4 from J, leaving 11 bases between them. Germline V gene data show CDR1 as KGHSH and CDR2 as LQKENI. This CDR3 is 14 amino acids long. Time point given: sample taken at primary tumor resection. This rearrangement joins TRBV18 to TRBJ1-2; no clear D. This receptor was identified in a female donor with early-stage non-small cell lung cancer. Here the sequenced sample was PBMCs, taken at surgery. The CDR3 DNA reads as TGTGCCAGCTCACCAAACGGAGGAGCCTATGGCTACACCTTC. Its translation is CASSPNGGAYGYTF. The full variable domain, its missing parts supplied by reference TRBV18 and TRBJ1-2, is NAGVMQNPRHLVRRRGQEARLRCSPMKGHSHVYWYRQLPEEGLKFMVYLQKENIIDESGMPKERFSAEFPKEGPSILRIQQVVRGDSAAYFCASSPNGGAYGYTFGSGTRLTVV.